The sequence of this TCR beta chain was determined in a study of blood T cell repertoires in COVID-19. In the study overall: The analysed material was cDNA or gDNA that came from T cells, B-cell-depleted T cells, or PBMCs.

In the authors' workflow: Amplifying reference gene primers gave estimates of nucleated cell counts. Using immunoSEQ multiplex PCR, the repertoire was profiled, and TCRdb retains in-frame clones only, with some absent. V and J calls and clone size are copied from that table; D and trimming were computed from the DNA. The table includes around 220,000 clones, about 90% detected once. This clone came up many times. Germline V gives CDR1 ENHRY, CDR2 SYGVKD. This CDR3 spans 15 amino acids. The ends lost 4 bases at V and 2 bases at J; junction bases unmatched: 4. The chain links TRBV10-3 to TRBJ1-5; 8 positions agree with TRBD1. The sample taken for sequencing was peripheral blood. The TCR originated in a man in his forties with active or convalescent COVID-19. CDR3 region: CAISGPGQGNQPQHF. CDR3 bases: TGTGCCATCAGTGGACCGGGACAGGGCAATCAGCCCCAGCATTTT.